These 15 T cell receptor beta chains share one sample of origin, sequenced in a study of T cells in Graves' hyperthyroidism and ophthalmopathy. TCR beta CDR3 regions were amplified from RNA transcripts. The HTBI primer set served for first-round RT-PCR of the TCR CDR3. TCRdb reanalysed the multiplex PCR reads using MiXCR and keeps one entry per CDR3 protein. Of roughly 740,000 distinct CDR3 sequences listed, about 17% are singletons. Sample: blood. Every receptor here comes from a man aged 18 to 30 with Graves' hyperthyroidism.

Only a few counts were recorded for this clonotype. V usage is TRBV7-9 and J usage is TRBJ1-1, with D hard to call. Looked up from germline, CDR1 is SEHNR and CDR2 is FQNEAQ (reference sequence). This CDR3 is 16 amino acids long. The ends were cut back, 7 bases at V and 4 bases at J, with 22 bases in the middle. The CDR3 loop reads CASTGRQSQYGTEAFF. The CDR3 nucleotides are TGTGCCAGCACTGGACGTCAGAGTCAATACGGCACTGAAGCTTTCTTT.

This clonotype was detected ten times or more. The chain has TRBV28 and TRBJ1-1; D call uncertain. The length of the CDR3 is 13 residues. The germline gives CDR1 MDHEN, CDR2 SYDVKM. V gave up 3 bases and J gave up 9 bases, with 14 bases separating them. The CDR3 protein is CASSFSRSDQAFF. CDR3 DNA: TGTGCCAGCAGTTTCAGCCGCTCAGATCAAGCTTTCTTT.

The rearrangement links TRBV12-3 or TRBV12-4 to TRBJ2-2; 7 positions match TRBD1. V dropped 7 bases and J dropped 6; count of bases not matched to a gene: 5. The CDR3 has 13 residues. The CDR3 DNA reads TGTGCCAGCACTCGACAGGGAGCCGGGGAGCTGTTTTTT. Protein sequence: CASTRQGAGELFF.

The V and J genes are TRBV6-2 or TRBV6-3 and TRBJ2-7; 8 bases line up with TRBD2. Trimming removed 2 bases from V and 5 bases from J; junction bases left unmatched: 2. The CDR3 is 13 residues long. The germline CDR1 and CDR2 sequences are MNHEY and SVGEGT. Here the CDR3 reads CASSYGGGNEQYF. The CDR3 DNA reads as TGTGCCAGCAGTTACGGCGGGGGGAACGAGCAGTACTTC.

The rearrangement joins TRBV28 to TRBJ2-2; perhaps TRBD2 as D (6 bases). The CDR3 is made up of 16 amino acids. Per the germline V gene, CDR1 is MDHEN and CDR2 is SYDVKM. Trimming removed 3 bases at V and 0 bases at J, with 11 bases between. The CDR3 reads CASSLGGLANTGELFF. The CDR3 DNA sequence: TGTGCCAGCAGTTTGGGAGGACTCGCGAACACCGGGGAGCTGTTTTTT.

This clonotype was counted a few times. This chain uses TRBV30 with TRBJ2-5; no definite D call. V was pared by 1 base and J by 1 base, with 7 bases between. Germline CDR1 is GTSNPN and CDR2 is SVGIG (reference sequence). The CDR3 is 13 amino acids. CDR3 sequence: CAWSARVQETQYF. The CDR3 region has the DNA TGTGCCTGGAGTGCACGGGTCCAAGAGACCCAGTACTTC.

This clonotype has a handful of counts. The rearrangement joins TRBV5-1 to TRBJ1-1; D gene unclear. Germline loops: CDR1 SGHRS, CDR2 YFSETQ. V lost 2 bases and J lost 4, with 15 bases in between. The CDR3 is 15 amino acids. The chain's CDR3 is CASSLNSGASTEAFF. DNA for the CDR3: TGCGCCAGCAGCTTAAACAGCGGAGCTAGCACTGAAGCTTTCTTT.

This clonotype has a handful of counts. In nucleotides, the CDR3 is TGTGCCAGCAGTCTACCGTCAAGGCCCGATCAGCCCCAGCATTTT. It yields the protein CASSLPSRPDQPQHF. The chain links TRBV28 to TRBJ1-5, with D hard to call. CDR3 length: 15 residues. Trimming took 5 bases from V and 5 from J, leaving 16 bases between them. Germline CDR1 is MDHEN and CDR2 is SYDVKM.

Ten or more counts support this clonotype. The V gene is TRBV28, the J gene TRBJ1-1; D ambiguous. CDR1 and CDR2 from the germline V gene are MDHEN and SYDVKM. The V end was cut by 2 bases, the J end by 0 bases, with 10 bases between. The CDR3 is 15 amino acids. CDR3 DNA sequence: TGTGCCAGCAGTTTAGGTTCAGCTTTGAACACTGAAGCTTTCTTT. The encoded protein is CASSLGSALNTEAFF.

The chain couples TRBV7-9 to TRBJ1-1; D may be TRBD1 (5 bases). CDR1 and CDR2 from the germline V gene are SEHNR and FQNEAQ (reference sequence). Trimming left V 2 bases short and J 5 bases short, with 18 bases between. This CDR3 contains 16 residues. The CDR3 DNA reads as TGTGCCAGCAGCTTACCCGGGGTTCGGGGGGGGACTGAAGCTTTCTTT. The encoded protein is CASSLPGVRGGTEAFF.

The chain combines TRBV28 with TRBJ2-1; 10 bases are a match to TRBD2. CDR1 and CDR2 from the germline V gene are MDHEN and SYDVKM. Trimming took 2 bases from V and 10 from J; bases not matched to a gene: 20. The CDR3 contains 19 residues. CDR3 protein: CASSLDTRLAGAVSGEQFF. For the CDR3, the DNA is TGTGCCAGCAGTTTAGATACGCGGCTAGCGGGAGCCGTCTCCGGGGAGCAGTTCTTC.

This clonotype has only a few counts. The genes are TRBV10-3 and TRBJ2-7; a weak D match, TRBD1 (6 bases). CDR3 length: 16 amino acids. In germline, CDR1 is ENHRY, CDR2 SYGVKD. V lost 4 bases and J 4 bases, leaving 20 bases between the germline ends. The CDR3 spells CAISGQGTYGPYEQYF. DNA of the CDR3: TGTGCCATCAGTGGGCAAGGGACATACGGACCTTACGAGCAGTACTTC.

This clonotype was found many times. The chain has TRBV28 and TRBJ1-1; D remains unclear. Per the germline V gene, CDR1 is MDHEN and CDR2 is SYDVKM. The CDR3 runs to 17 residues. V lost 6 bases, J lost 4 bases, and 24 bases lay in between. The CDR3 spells CASSHEEWTARATEAFF. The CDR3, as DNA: TGTGCCAGCAGCCACGAGGAGTGGACGGCCCGCGCCACTGAAGCTTTCTTT. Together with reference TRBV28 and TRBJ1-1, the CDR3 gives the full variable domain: DVKVTQSSRYLVKRTGEKVFLECVQDMDHENMFWYRQDPGLGLRLIYFSYDVKMKEKGDIPEGYSVSREKKERFSLILESASTNQTSMYLCASSHEEWTARATEAFFGQGTRLTVV.

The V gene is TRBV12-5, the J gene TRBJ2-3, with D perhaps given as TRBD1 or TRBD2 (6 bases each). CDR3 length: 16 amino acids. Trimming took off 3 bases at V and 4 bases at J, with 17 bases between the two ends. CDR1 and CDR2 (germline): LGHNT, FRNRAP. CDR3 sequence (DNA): TGTGCTAGTGGTTTAGGGGGGACGGCGCCGCCAGATACGCAGTATTTT. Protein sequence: CASGLGGTAPPDTQYF.

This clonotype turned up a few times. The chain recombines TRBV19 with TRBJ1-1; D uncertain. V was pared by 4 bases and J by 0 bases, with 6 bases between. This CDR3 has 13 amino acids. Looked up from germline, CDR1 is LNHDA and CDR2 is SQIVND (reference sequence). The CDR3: CASSNEMNTEAFF. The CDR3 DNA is TGTGCCAGTAGTAACGAGATGAACACTGAAGCTTTCTTT.